The clone carrying this T cell receptor beta chain was found a few times. It is unclear where the CDR3 begins or ends on the DNA, so no DNA is shown, and the CDR3 is as TCRdb lists it. The sample is drawn from a study of patients and donors after allogeneic stem cell transplantation. TCRdb reprocessed the RT-PCR reads via MiXCR and lists one record per CDR3 protein. Of 920,000 or so distinct CDR3 sequences listed, more than 15% are singletons. Counting both end residues, the CDR3 totals 11 amino acids. Germline CDR1 SQVTM, CDR2 ANQGSEA. V is TRBV29-1 and J is TRBJ1-2; the D call of TRBD1 is as the table states it, not checked on the DNA. This TCR was recovered from a human donor who was either an allogeneic HSCT recipient or a stem cell or donor lymphocyte infusion donor (not recorded which). It is not recorded whose cells these are; they may come from a transplant donor. The sequenced material came from blood, either unsorted or a sorted T cell fraction (not recorded which). The CDR3 loop reads CSVGPGTVDAF.